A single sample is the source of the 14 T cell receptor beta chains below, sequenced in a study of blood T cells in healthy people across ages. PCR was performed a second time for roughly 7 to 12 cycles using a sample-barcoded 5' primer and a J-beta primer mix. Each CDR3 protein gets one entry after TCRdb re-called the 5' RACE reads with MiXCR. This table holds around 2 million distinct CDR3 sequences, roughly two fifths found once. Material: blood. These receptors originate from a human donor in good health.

The CDR3 region is CASSLDNGELFF. The DNA of the CDR3 is TGTGCCAGCAGCTTGGATAACGGGGAGCTGTTTTTT. The chain is built from TRBV7-2 and TRBJ2-2; unclear D gene. This CDR3 has 12 amino acids. Trimming removed 3 bases from V and 7 bases from J, with 6 bases in between. In germline, CDR1 is SGHTA, CDR2 FQGNSA. The whole variable domain, filled in from reference TRBV7-2 and TRBJ2-2, reads GAGVSQSPSNKVTEKGKDVELRCDPISGHTALYWYRQSLGQGLEFLIYFQGNSAPDKSGLPSDRFSAERTGGSVSTLTIQRTQQEDSAVYLCASSLDNGELFFGEGSRLTVL.

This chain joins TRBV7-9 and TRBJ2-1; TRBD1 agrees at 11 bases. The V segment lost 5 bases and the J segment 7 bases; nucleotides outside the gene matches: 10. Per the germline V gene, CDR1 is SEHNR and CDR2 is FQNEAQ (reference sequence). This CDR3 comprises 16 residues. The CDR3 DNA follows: TGTGCCAGCAGCCCCTCGTGGGACAGGGGGTGGAATGAGCAGTTCTTC. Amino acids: CASSPSWDRGWNEQFF.

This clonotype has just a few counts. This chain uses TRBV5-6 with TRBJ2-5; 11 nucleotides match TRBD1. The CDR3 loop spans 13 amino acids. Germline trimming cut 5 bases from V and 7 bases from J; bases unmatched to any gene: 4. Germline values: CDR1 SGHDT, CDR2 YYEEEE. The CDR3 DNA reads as TGTGCCAGCAGACCGGGACAGGGGGGGACCCAGTACTTC. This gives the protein CASRPGQGGTQYF.

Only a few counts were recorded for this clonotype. In nucleotides, the CDR3 is TGTGCCAGTAGTTCCCCCTTGAGGGTCGACGAGCAGTACTTC. It is translated as CASSSPLRVDEQYF. This rearrangement joins TRBV19 to TRBJ2-7; a possible D gene is TRBD2 (5 bases). V lost 5 bases to trimming and J lost 5 bases, with 16 bases between them. CDR3 length: 14 amino acids. Germline-derived CDR1 and CDR2 are LNHDA and SQIVND (reference sequence).

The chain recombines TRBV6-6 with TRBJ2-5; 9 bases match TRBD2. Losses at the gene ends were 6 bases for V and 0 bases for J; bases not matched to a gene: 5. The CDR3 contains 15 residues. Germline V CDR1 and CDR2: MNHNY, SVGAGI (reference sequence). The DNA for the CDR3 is TGTGCCAGCAGACCGGGACTAGCCAACCAAGAGACCCAGTACTTC. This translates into CASRPGLANQETQYF.

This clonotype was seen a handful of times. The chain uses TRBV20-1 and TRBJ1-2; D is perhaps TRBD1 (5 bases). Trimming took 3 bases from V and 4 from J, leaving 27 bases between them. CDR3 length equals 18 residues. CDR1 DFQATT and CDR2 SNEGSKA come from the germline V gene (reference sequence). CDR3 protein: CSARSRQRDPRASYGYTF. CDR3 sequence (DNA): TGCAGTGCTAGGTCAAGACAAAGGGACCCCAGGGCCTCCTATGGCTACACCTTC.

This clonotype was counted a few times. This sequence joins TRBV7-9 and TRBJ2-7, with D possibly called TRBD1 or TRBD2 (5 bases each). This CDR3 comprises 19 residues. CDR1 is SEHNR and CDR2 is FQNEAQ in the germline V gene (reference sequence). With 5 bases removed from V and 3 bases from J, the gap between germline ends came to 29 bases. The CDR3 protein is CASSPYNFGTQQSIYEQYF. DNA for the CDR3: TGTGCCAGCAGCCCATATAATTTCGGGACCCAACAGAGCATCTACGAGCAGTACTTC. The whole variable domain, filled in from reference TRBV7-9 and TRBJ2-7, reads DTGVSQNPRHKITKRGQNVTFRCDPISEHNRLYWYRQTLGQGPEFLTYFQNEAQLEKSRLLSDRFSAERPKGSFSTLEIQRTEQGDSAMYLCASSPYNFGTQQSIYEQYFGPGTRLTVT.

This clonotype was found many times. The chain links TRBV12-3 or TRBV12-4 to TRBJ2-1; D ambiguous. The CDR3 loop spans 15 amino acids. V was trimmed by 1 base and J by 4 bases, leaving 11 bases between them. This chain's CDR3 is CASSLGSGFYNEQFF. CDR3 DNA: TGTGCCAGCAGTTTAGGGTCGGGCTTTTACAATGAGCAGTTCTTC.

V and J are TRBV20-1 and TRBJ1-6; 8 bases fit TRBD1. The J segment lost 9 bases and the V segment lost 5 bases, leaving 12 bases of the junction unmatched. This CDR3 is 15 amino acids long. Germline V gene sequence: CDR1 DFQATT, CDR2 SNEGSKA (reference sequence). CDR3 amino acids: CSADNRQGTSSPLHF. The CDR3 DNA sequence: TGCAGTGCTGATAATAGACAGGGGACATCTTCACCCCTCCACTTT.

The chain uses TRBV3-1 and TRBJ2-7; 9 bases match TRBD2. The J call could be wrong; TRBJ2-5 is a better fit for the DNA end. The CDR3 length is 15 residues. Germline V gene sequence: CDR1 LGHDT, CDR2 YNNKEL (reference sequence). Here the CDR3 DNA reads TGTGCCAGCAGCCAAGCCTGGGCGGGGGGGGAGACCCAGTACTTC. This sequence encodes CASSQAWAGGETQYF.

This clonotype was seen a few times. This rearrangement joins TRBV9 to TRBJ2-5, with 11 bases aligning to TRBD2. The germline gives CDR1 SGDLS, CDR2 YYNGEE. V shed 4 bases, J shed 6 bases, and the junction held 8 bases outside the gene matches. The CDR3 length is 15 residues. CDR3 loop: CASSPETSGVKTQYF. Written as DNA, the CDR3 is TGTGCCAGCAGCCCAGAGACTAGCGGGGTAAAGACCCAGTACTTC.

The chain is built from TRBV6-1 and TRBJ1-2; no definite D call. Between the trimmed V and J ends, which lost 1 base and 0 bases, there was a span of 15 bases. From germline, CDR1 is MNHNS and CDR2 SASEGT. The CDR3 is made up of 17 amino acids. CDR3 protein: CASSEGRRRIANYGYTF. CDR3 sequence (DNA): TGTGCCAGCAGTGAAGGGAGAAGGCGGATAGCTAACTATGGCTACACCTTC.

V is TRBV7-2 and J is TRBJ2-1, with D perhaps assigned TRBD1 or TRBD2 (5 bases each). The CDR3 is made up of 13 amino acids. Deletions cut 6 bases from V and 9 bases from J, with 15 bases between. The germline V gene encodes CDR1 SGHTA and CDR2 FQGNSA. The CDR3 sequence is CASRSGIEGEQFF. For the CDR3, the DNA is TGTGCCAGCAGATCAGGGATAGAGGGTGAGCAGTTCTTC.

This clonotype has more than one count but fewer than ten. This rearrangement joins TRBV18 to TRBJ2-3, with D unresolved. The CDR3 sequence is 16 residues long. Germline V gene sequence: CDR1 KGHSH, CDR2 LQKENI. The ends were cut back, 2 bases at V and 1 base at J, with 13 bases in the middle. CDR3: CASSPRAQAGTDTQYF. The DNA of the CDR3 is TGTGCCAGCTCACCAAGGGCGCAGGCCGGCACAGATACGCAGTATTTT.